The source of this T cell receptor beta chain is a study of T cell repertoires in cytomegalovirus infection. In the study overall: Indications of both CMV infection and matching HLA type were provided by public TCR beta signatures.

Each CDR3 protein gets one entry after TCRdb re-called the reads with MiXCR. The table has over 200,000 distinct CDR3 sequences, approximately 13% seen once. CDR3 length equals 17 residues. Trimming at V came to 5 bases and at J to 6 bases, leaving 15 bases not matched to a gene. Germline V CDR1 and CDR2: SEHNR, FQNEAQ (reference sequence). The sample holds a few counts of this clonotype. The sequence came from a human donor in good health (CMV status not recorded). Some clones in this sample may be carry-over from other donors' samples. The rearrangement joins TRBV7-9 to TRBJ2-3, with 9 bases matching TRBD2. Input material: PBMCs. CDR3 DNA sequence: TGTGCCAGCAGCGACATTGGGGGGACTAGCAAGATCGATACGCAGTATTTT. Translating gives CASSDIGGTSKIDTQYF.